A selection of T cell receptor beta chains follows, all from one sample in a study of T cell responses to AZD1222 COVID-19 vaccine. Profiling relied on immunoSEQ multiplex PCR, and the TCRdb table lists in-frame clones only, not all of them. The sample lists over 150,000 clones; over 85% were seen once. Sample: peripheral blood, taken on day 0 of AZD1222 vaccination. These receptor sequences come from an adult in good health. CDR3s include the opening cysteine and the closing phenylalanine or tryptophan. A D gene is named only where the DNA matches it firmly. The listing skips clone size in some rows; elsewhere it reads once, few, many or a size class.

-	TRBD1	TRBJ2-7	TRBV7-9	CASSWGTAPYEQYF	TGTGCCAGCAGCTGGGGGACAGCACCCTACGAGCAGTACTTC
-	TRBD1	TRBJ1-2	TRBV19	CASSRGTASQDGYTF	TGTGCCAGTAGTAGGGGGACAGCGAGTCAAGACGGCTACACCTTC
-	TRBD1	TRBJ1-4	TRBV25-1	CASSEQQGAAEKLFF	TGTGCCAGCAGTGAACAACAGGGGGCGGCTGAAAAACTGTTTTTT
-	-	TRBJ1-3	TRBV7-2	CASSSYSPRVSGNTIYF	TGTGCCAGCAGCTCCTATTCACCCCGGGTCTCTGGAAACACCATATATTTT
-	TRBD1	TRBJ1-6	TRBV28	CASSRGQGVVALHF	TGTGCCAGCAGCAGGGGACAGGGTGTAGTGGCCCTCCACTTT
-	-	TRBJ1-3	TRBV7-9	CASSPPGTLGNTIYF	TGTGCCAGCAGCCCCCCCGGGACACTGGGAAACACCATATATTTT
-	TRBD2	TRBJ2-5	TRBV27	CASSPAGGGLLYQETQYF	TGTGCCAGCAGCCCGGCGGGAGGGGGGTTATTGTACCAAGAGACCCAGTACTTC
-	TRBD2	TRBJ2-5	TRBV7-9	CASSSSAGGPFETQYF	TGTGCCAGCAGCTCATCGGCGGGAGGGCCGTTTGAGACCCAGTACTTC
-	-	TRBJ1-2	TRBV14	CASSHGPSYGYTF	TGTGCCAGCAGCCACGGGCCTTCCTATGGCTACACCTTC
-	TRBD2	TRBJ2-1	TRBV19	CASCGLVYNEQFF	TGTGCCAGTTGCGGACTAGTCTACAATGAGCAGTTCTTC
-	-	TRBJ2-3	TRBV18	CASYLTSGGTDTQYF	TGTGCCAGCTACCTTACCAGCGGAGGCACAGATACGCAGTATTTT
once	-	TRBJ2-4	TRBV6-5	CASSYSAGRAKNIQYF	TGTGCCAGCAGTTACTCCGCAGGGAGGGCCAAAAACATTCAGTACTTC
few	TRBD1	TRBJ1-4	TRBV19	CASTTGAQNEKLFF	TGTGCCAGTACGACAGGGGCCCAAAATGAAAAACTGTTTTTT
-	-	TRBJ2-7	TRBV20-1	CSASTFAGYEQYF	TGCAGTGCTAGTACATTTGCAGGGTACGAGCAGTACTTC
-	-	TRBJ2-1	TRBV5-1	CASSLVDRGEQFF	TGCGCCAGCAGCTTGGTGGACCGCGGTGAGCAGTTCTTC
-	TRBD1	TRBJ1-5	TRBV2	CASSRDRGILDNQPQHF	TGTGCCAGTTCCCGGGACAGGGGCATACTAGACAATCAGCCCCAGCATTTT
once	TRBD2	TRBJ2-5	TRBV2	CASRDGLAGSQETQYF	TGTGCCAGCAGGGATGGACTAGCGGGGTCACAAGAGACCCAGTACTTC